This T cell receptor (beta chain) was identified during a study of CD8 T cells in Susac syndrome. Regarding the study as a whole: As the study acknowledged, the number of individuals in its TCR sequencing and HLA analysis was relatively small.

In regard to this clonotype: What it recognizes is unknown.

Included as multiple sclerosis controls were treatment-naive patients who had stable or active relapsing-remitting disease. Negative isolation yielded CD8+ and CD4+ T cells; FACS enriched TEMRA cells. RNA was extracted with the RNeasy kit, and a quantity of roughly 0.45 to 1 ug was reverse transcribed using random hexamers. The authors amplified TCR beta CDR3 across 54 Vbeta and 13 Jbeta using immunoSEQ multiplex PCR. TCRdb independently ran MiXCR on the immunoSEQ multiplex PCR reads; one entry per CDR3 protein. The table shows about 130,000 distinct CDR3 sequences, with 75% to 90% occurring only once. Germline V gene data show CDR1 as SGDLS and CDR2 as YYNGEE. The CDR3 runs to 17 residues. Trimming shortened V by 0 bases and J by 1 base, and 11 bases separated the two germline ends.

The sequenced material came from CD8+ T cells from PBMCs. The V gene is TRBV9, the J gene TRBJ2-6; D is unresolved. The clonotype originates from a human donor with multiple sclerosis. CDR3 DNA sequence: TGTGCCAGCAGCGTAGCGGGCAGCCGTTCTGGGGCCAACGTCCTGACTTTC. This gives the protein CASSVAGSRSGANVLTF.